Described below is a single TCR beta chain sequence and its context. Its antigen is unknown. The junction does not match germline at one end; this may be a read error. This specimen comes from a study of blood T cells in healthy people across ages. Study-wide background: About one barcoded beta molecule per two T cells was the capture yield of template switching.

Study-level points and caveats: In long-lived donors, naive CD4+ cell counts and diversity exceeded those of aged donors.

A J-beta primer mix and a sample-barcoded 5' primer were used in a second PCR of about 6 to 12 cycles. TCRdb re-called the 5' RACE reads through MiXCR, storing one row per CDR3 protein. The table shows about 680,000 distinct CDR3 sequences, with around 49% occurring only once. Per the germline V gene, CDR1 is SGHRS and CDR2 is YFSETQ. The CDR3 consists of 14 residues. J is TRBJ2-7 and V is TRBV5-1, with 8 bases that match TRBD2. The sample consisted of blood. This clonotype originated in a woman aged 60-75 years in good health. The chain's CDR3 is CASSSTSGAYEQYF. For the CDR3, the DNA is TGTGCCAGCAGCTCCACTAGCGGCGCCTACGAGCAGTACTTC.